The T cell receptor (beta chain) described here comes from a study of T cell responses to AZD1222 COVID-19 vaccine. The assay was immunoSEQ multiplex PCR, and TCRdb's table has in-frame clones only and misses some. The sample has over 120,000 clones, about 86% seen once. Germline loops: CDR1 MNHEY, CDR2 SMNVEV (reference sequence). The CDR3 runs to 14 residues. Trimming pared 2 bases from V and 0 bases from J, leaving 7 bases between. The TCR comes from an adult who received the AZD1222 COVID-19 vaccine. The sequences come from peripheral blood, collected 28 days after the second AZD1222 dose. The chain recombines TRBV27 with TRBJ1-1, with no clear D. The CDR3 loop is CASSLLFMNTEAFF. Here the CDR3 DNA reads TGTGCCAGCAGTTTACTATTTATGAACACTGAAGCTTTCTTT.